This TCR beta chain was profiled in a study of shared clonotypes between healthy human individuals. In regard to this clone: Antigen: not known.

Study-wide findings and caveats: An effect of sequencing depth on clonotype sharing among donors was expected.

Some clones are missing from TCRdb's copy, which holds only in-frame ones; the method was immunoSEQ multiplex PCR. Of about 560,000 clones listed, just over 75% are singletons. Trimming pared 2 bases from V and 0 bases from J, leaving 8 bases between. Germline V lookup: CDR1 SGHTA, CDR2 FQGNSA. The CDR3 consists of 14 residues. The sequence was collected from a woman in her 40s in good health. Some clones in this sample may be carry-over from other donors' samples. This chain uses TRBV7-2 with TRBJ2-7; D gene unclear. The sample was PBMCs. CDR3 amino acids: CASSLTTASYEQYF. In DNA, the CDR3 is TGTGCCAGCAGCTTAACCACAGCCTCCTACGAGCAGTACTTC.